This entry lists 8 T cell receptor beta chains sequenced from one sample in a study of cytomegalovirus exposure and HLA in healthy donors. The PCR made use of 60 Vbeta and 13 Jbeta primers. The data were produced by immunoSEQ multiplex PCR, yet TCRdb's version contains in-frame clones alone and is incomplete. Its table records tens of thousands of clones. Source material: PBMCs. These receptors all come from a human donor in good health.

The gene calls are TRBV9 and TRBJ1-1; no clear D gene. V shed 4 bases and J shed 1 base, with 11 bases lying between them. CDR1 SGDLS and CDR2 YYNGEE come from the germline V gene. This CDR3 comprises 14 residues. CDR3 loop: CASSPTIQNTEAFF. CDR3 in DNA: TGTGCCAGCAGCCCCACTATCCAGAACACTGAAGCTTTCTTT.

V usage is TRBV29-1 and J usage is TRBJ1-1, with no clear D. CDR3 length: 15 amino acids. V was pared by 4 bases and J by 0 bases, with 15 bases between. Germline assignment: CDR1 SQVTM and CDR2 ANQGSEA. The CDR3: CSVGASGWMNTEAFF. CDR3 nucleotides: TGCAGCGTTGGTGCGTCAGGATGGATGAACACTGAAGCTTTCTTT.

V and J are TRBV12-5 and TRBJ2-7; D is perhaps TRBD1 (5 bases). The CDR3 has 15 amino acids. Germline CDR1 and CDR2: LGHNT and FRNRAP. V shed 2 bases and J shed 1 base, with 12 bases lying between them. The CDR3 loop is CASGLPLQVSYEQYF. DNA of the CDR3: TGTGCTAGTGGTTTGCCCTTACAGGTATCCTACGAGCAGTACTTC.

A word on this clone: An end of the junction differs from the germline gene, which may be a read error. The V and J genes are TRBV7-7 and TRBJ2-1; 8 bases map to TRBD2. The CDR3 totals 15 residues. The V gene's germline CDR1 is SSHAT and CDR2 FNYEAQ (reference sequence). The CDR3, as DNA: TGTGCTAGCAGCTTGGCGGGGGGCGGGGACAATGAGCAGTTCTTC. It yields the protein CASSLAGGGDNEQFF. Full variable domain (remainder filled in from reference TRBV7-7 and TRBJ2-1): GAGVSQSPRYKVTKRGQDVTLRCDPISSHATLYWYQQALGQGPEFLTYFNYEAQPDKSGLPSDRFSAERPEGSISTLTIQRTEQRDSAMYRCASSLAGGGDNEQFFGPGTRLTVL.

V and J are TRBV27 and TRBJ1-2, with D perhaps matching TRBD1 (5 bases). Trimming shortened V by 3 bases and J by 9 bases, and 17 bases separated the two germline ends. The CDR3 length is 14 residues. Per germline, CDR1 MNHEY and CDR2 SMNVEV (reference sequence). Written as DNA, the CDR3 is TGTGCCAGCAGTTTTGAGGGGAGGCTGGGGAGCTACACCTTC. As protein: CASSFEGRLGSYTF.

With respect to this clone: The junction differs from germline at one of its ends, possibly a read error. This specimen includes other DNA sequences encoding the same CDR3. For the CDR3, the DNA is TGTGCCAGCTGTTCCGGGGGAGTGTGGAATTCACCCCTACACTTT. The encoded protein is CASCSGGVWNSPLHF. The V gene is TRBV28, the J gene TRBJ1-6, with D possibly being TRBD1 (5 bases). The CDR3 consists of 15 residues. From germline, CDR1 is MDHEN and CDR2 SYDVKM.

The rearrangement links TRBV29-1 to TRBJ1-2; 7 nucleotides align to TRBD1. The ends lost 3 bases at V and 4 bases at J; junction bases unmatched: 8. Germline V CDR1 and CDR2: SQVTM, ANQGSEA. This CDR3 contains 14 residues. The CDR3 is CSVDSTGLSYGYTF. The CDR3, as DNA: TGCAGCGTTGACTCGACAGGGTTAAGCTATGGCTACACCTTC.

The chain links TRBV15 to TRBJ2-5; D may be TRBD1 (6 bases). CDR3 length: 14 residues. In germline, CDR1 is LNHNV, CDR2 YYDKDF (reference sequence). Trimming removed 3 bases from V and 5 bases from J, with 13 bases in between. The CDR3 loop is CATSSGTLKETQYF. In nucleotides, the CDR3 is TGTGCCACCAGCAGTGGGACACTGAAGGAGACCCAGTACTTC.